Each of the 17 T cell receptor beta chains below was sequenced from the same sample in a study of control samples from healthy donors and cancer patients. The repertoire was sequenced with immunoSEQ multiplex PCR; TCRdb's copy has only in-frame clones and lacks some. The sample totals 150,000 to 200,000 clones. Material for sequencing was blood. The origin of the receptors is a woman younger than 45 in good health.

V gene TRBV6-2 or TRBV6-3 combines with J gene TRBJ1-5; 9 nucleotides match TRBD1. Per germline, CDR1 MNHEY and CDR2 SVGEGT. V dropped 0 bases and J dropped 0; count of bases not matched to a gene: 6. The length of the CDR3 is 18 residues. In nucleotides, the CDR3 is TGTGCCAGCAGTTACTCAAAACAGGGGGCCCGTAGCAATCAGCCCCAGCATTTT. Protein sequence: CASSYSKQGARSNQPQHF.

The chain has TRBV27 and TRBJ1-1; D unclear. The CDR3 spans 14 residues. Trimming shortened V by 4 bases and J by 4 bases, and 13 bases separated the two germline ends. Germline V gene lookup returns CDR1 MNHEY and CDR2 SMNVEV (reference sequence). Here the CDR3 DNA reads TGTGCCAGCAGTTCCCCCCCCCGGGGCACTGAAGCTTTCTTT. Its translation: CASSSPPRGTEAFF.

The chain employs TRBV18 and TRBJ2-7, with 9 bases matching TRBD1. Germline V gene lookup returns CDR1 KGHSH and CDR2 LQKENI. This CDR3 has 16 amino acids. Germline trimming cut 3 bases from V and 6 bases from J; bases unmatched to any gene: 12. CDR3 sequence (DNA): TGTGCCAGCTCACCGCTAACGGGACAGGGAGCAGGCGAGCAGTACTTC. As protein: CASSPLTGQGAGEQYF.

The chain employs TRBV18 and TRBJ1-5, with D possibly TRBD1 on 5 matching bases. This CDR3 contains 13 residues. The V end was cut by 6 bases, the J end by 0 bases, with 6 bases between. Germline V gene lookup returns CDR1 KGHSH and CDR2 LQKENI. The CDR3 DNA follows: TGTGCCAGCTCGACAGATAGCAATCAGCCCCAGCATTTT. The encoded protein is CASSTDSNQPQHF. Full variable domain (rest looked up from reference TRBV18 and TRBJ1-5): NAGVMQNPRHLVRRRGQEARLRCSPMKGHSHVYWYRQLPEEGLKFMVYLQKENIIDESGMPKERFSAEFPKEGPSILRIQQVVRGDSAAYFCASSTDSNQPQHFGDGTRLSIL.

The chain recombines TRBV7-9 with TRBJ1-4; D is uncertain. Trimming left V 2 bases short and J 5 bases short, with 9 bases between. Germline V gives CDR1 SEHNR, CDR2 FQNEAQ (reference sequence). The CDR3 sequence is 14 residues long. Here the CDR3 DNA reads TGTGCCAGCAGCTTAACACAGCTGAATGAAAAACTGTTTTTT. Translating gives CASSLTQLNEKLFF.

The V call is TRBV6-1, the J call TRBJ1-6, with D uncertain. V gave up 2 bases and J gave up 3 bases, with 11 bases separating them. The CDR3 length is 16 residues. CDR1 is MNHNS, CDR2 SASEGT, per germline. CDR3 nucleotide sequence: TGTGCCAGCAGTGAATTGGGGTTCGACTATAATTCACCCCTCCACTTT. The encoded protein is CASSELGFDYNSPLHF.

The chain joins TRBV5-1 to TRBJ1-2; no definite D call. Deletions cut 3 bases from V and 5 bases from J, with 17 bases between. CDR1 SGHRS and CDR2 YFSETQ come from the germline V gene. This CDR3 is 15 amino acids long. The CDR3 DNA sequence: TGCGCCAGCAGCTCAGGAAGGACGGGTTTGTATGGCTACACCTTC. It specifies CASSSGRTGLYGYTF.

The chain recombines TRBV7-9 with TRBJ2-7; possible D gene TRBD1, 6 bases. The V end lost 6 bases, the J end lost 4 bases, and 22 bases lay between the germline ends. The CDR3 covers 16 residues. CDR1 and CDR2 from the germline V gene are SEHNR and FQNEAQ (reference sequence). DNA of the CDR3: TGTGCCAGCAGTTGGCAGACCGGGACAAAATCTTACGAGCAGTACTTC. Amino acids: CASSWQTGTKSYEQYF.

The chain couples TRBV4-1 to TRBJ2-1, with TRBD2 matching 12 bases. V trimming: 6 bases; J trimming: 9 bases; junction bases outside the gene matches: 21. Germline CDR1 is MGHRA and CDR2 is YSYEKL. This CDR3 has 19 amino acids. The CDR3 coding sequence is TGCGCCAGCAGACAGGATGGACTAGCGGGACGGTTTATACGTGTTGAGCAGTTCTTC. Its protein product is CASRQDGLAGRFIRVEQFF.

The chain links TRBV7-4 to TRBJ1-1; D gene unclear. The CDR3 totals 17 residues. Trimming left V 0 bases short and J 0 bases short, with 14 bases between. In germline, CDR1 is SGHVT, CDR2 SQSDAQ. CDR3 coding DNA: TGTGCCAGCAGCTTAGCGCGGGCAGGCGTAATGAACACTGAAGCTTTCTTT. As protein: CASSLARAGVMNTEAFF.

The chain employs TRBV28 and TRBJ1-6; 9 nucleotides line up with TRBD1. CDR1 and CDR2 (germline): MDHEN, SYDVKM. The junction had 9 bases not matched to a gene; V was cut back by 8 bases and J by 7 bases. This CDR3 is built from 15 residues. The CDR3 sequence is CASYRGQGYNSPLHF. CDR3 coding DNA: TGTGCCAGCTACAGGGGGCAGGGGTACAATTCACCCCTCCACTTT.

The CDR3 region is CASSPGVQETQYF. The CDR3 DNA is TGTGCCAGCTCACCAGGTGTCCAAGAGACCCAGTACTTC. This chain links TRBV18 with TRBJ2-5; the D is unclear. CDR1 and CDR2 (germline): KGHSH, LQKENI. Trimming cost V 2 bases and J 1 base, with 5 bases left between them. The length of the CDR3 is 13 residues.

V and J are TRBV18 and TRBJ2-1; D tentatively fits TRBD1 or TRBD2 (5 bases each). Germline values: CDR1 KGHSH, CDR2 LQKENI. The CDR3 contains 16 residues. V lost 2 bases and J 9 bases, leaving 20 bases between the germline ends. The CDR3 DNA is TGTGCCAGCTCACCAATTGCTTCAGGGAGTCACGGTGAGCAGTTCTTC. Its protein is CASSPIASGSHGEQFF.

V and J are TRBV19 and TRBJ1-1; 7 bases fit TRBD1. CDR1 is LNHDA, CDR2 SQIVND, per germline (reference sequence). CDR3 length: 14 residues. J was trimmed by 3 bases and V by 6 bases; bases with no gene match: 7. The CDR3: CASRGYRGDTEAFF. DNA of the CDR3: TGTGCCAGTAGGGGGTACAGGGGAGACACTGAAGCTTTCTTT. Variable domain in full (rest from reference TRBV19 and TRBJ1-1): DGGITQSPKYLFRKEGQNVTLSCEQNLNHDAMYWYRQDPGQGLRLIYYSQIVNDFQKGDIAEGYSVSREKKESFPLTVTSAQKNPTAFYLCASRGYRGDTEAFFGQGTRLTVV.

This chain joins TRBV18 and TRBJ2-7; 10 bases match TRBD1. V shed 3 bases, J shed 5 bases, and the junction held 4 bases outside the gene matches. The length of the CDR3 is 14 residues. Germline V gene data show CDR1 as KGHSH and CDR2 as LQKENI. CDR3: CASSPPGQGNEQYF. The CDR3 DNA reads TGTGCCAGCTCACCGCCGGGACAGGGGAACGAGCAGTACTTC.

The chain links TRBV27 to TRBJ2-3; 12 positions agree with TRBD2. The CDR3 has 17 amino acids. Trimming removed 2 bases from V and 5 bases from J; junction bases left unmatched: 8. The germline gives CDR1 MNHEY, CDR2 SMNVEV (reference sequence). The CDR3 reads CASSLVPSGGAGDTQYF. The CDR3, as DNA: TGTGCCAGCAGTTTAGTCCCTAGCGGGGGGGCGGGAGATACGCAGTATTTT.

The chain uses TRBV19 and TRBJ2-1, with a tentative D call TRBD1 (6 bases). Germline CDR1 LNHDA, CDR2 SQIVND (reference sequence). The CDR3 consists of 13 residues. V lost 8 bases and J 2 bases, leaving 10 bases between the germline ends. The CDR3 nucleotides read TGTGCCAGTGGCCGGGACACCTACAATGAGCAGTTCTTC. Amino acids: CASGRDTYNEQFF.